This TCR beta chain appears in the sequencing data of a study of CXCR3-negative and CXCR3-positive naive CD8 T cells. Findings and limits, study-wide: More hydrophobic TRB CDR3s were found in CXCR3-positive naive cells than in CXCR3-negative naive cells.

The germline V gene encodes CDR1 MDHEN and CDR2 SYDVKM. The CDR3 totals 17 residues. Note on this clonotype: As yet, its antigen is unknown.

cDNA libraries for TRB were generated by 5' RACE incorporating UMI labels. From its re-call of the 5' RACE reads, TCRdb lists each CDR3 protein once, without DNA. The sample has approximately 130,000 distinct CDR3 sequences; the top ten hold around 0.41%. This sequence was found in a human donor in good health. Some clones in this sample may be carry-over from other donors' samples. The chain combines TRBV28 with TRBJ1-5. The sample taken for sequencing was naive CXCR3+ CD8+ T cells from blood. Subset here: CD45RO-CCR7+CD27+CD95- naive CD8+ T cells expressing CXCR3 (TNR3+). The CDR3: CASTLRGTARRNQPQHF. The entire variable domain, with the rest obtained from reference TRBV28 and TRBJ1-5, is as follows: DVKVTQSSRYLVKRTGEKVFLECVQDMDHENMFWYRQDPGLGLRLIYFSYDVKMKEKGDIPEGYSVSREKKERFSLILESASTNQTSMYLCASTLRGTARRNQPQHFGDGTRLSIL.